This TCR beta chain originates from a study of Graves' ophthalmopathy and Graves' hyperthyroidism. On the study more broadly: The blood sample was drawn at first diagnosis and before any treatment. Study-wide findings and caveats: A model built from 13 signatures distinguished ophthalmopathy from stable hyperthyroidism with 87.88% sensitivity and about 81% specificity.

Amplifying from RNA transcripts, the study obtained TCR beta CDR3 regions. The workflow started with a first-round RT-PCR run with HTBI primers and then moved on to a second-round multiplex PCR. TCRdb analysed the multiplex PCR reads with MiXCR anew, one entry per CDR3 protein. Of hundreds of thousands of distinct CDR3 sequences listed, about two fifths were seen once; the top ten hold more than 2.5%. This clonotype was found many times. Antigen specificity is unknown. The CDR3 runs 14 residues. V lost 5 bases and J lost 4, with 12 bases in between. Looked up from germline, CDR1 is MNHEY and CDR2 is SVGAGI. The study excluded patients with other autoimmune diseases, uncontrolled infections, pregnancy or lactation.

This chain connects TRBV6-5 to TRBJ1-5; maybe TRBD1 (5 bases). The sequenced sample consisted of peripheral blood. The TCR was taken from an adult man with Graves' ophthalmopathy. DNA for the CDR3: TGTGCCAGCAGTGAAATGGCAGGGAATCAGCCCCAGCATTTT. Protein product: CASSEMAGNQPQHF.